This is a list of T cell receptor beta chains from one sample in a study of blood T cell repertoires in COVID-19. Only in-frame clones appear in the TCRdb table, and some are missing; sequencing was by immunoSEQ multiplex PCR. Counted here are 130,000 or so clones, around nine tenths occurring once; the ten biggest clones make up more than 15%. Sequenced sample: peripheral blood. These receptors originate from a middle-aged man with active or convalescent COVID-19. The CDR3 runs from the conserved cysteine through the conserved F or W. The order of the fields is clone size, J gene, V gene, D gene, CDR3 DNA, CDR3 protein. D genes are given only for firm matches. Only some rows state a clone size, as once, few, many or a class for expanded clones.

clone size: .
J gene: TRBJ1-5
V gene: TRBV9
D gene: .
CDR3 DNA: TGTGCCAGCAGCGTAGGGTCTTTAGCGCTCGGCAATCAGCCCCAGCATTTT
CDR3 protein: CASSVGSLALGNQPQHF

clone size: .
J gene: TRBJ2-3
V gene: TRBV4-1
D gene: .
CDR3 DNA: TGCGCCAGCAGCCAAGTGAGGGGGGGACCCACAGATACGCAGTATTTT
CDR3 protein: CASSQVRGGPTDTQYF

clone size: .
J gene: TRBJ2-1
V gene: TRBV5-4
D gene: .
CDR3 DNA: TGTGCCAGCAGCCCAAGACAGGACGGGTTGAATGAGCAGTTCTTC
CDR3 protein: CASSPRQDGLNEQFF

clone size: .
J gene: TRBJ2-2
V gene: TRBV4-2
D gene: .
CDR3 DNA: TGTGCCAGCAGCCATCCTAGGGGGGGAGAGACCGGGGAGCTGTTTTTT
CDR3 protein: CASSHPRGGETGELFF

clone size: .
J gene: TRBJ1-1
V gene: TRBV7-2
D gene: .
CDR3 DNA: TGTGCCAGCAGCTTAGGGAGGGCCACTGAAGCTTTCTTT
CDR3 protein: CASSLGRATEAFF

clone size: .
J gene: TRBJ2-3
V gene: TRBV6-6
D gene: .
CDR3 DNA: TGTGCCAGCAGCCGAAGCAGGGGCACACGATACACTAGCACAGATACGCAGTATTTT
CDR3 protein: CASSRSRGTRYTSTDTQYF

clone size: .
J gene: TRBJ2-1
V gene: TRBV7-9
D gene: .
CDR3 DNA: TGTGCCAGCAGCTGGACCGCGGCTAGCCTTGAGCAGTTCTTC
CDR3 protein: CASSWTAASLEQFF

clone size: .
J gene: TRBJ2-2
V gene: TRBV19
D gene: TRBD1
CDR3 DNA: TGTGCCAGTAGTTTGGACAGGGGGAACACCGGGGAGCTGTTTTTT
CDR3 protein: CASSLDRGNTGELFF

clone size: once
J gene: TRBJ2-5
V gene: TRBV5-4
D gene: TRBD1
CDR3 DNA: TGTGCCAGCAGCATTACCGGGACAGAAGAGACCCAGTACTTC
CDR3 protein: CASSITGTEETQYF

clone size: .
J gene: TRBJ1-6
V gene: TRBV5-1
D gene: TRBD1
CDR3 DNA: TGCGCCAGCAGCCCGAACAGGGGGCTCAATTCACCCCTCCACTTT
CDR3 protein: CASSPNRGLNSPLHF

clone size: .
J gene: TRBJ2-5
V gene: TRBV19
D gene: TRBD2
CDR3 DNA: TGTGCCAGTATGAGACTAGCGGGCCAAGAGACCCAGTACTTC
CDR3 protein: CASMRLAGQETQYF

clone size: .
J gene: TRBJ2-2
V gene: TRBV5-4
D gene: TRBD2
CDR3 DNA: TGTGCCAGCAGCCCGACGTTGGGAGGGGACACCGGGGAGCTGTTTTTT
CDR3 protein: CASSPTLGGDTGELFF

clone size: .
J gene: TRBJ2-3
V gene: TRBV7-2
D gene: .
CDR3 DNA: TGTGCCAGCAGCATCACAGGGAAGAGTAGCACAGATACGCAGTATTTT
CDR3 protein: CASSITGKSSTDTQYF

clone size: .
J gene: TRBJ2-4
V gene: TRBV12-3/TRBV12-4
D gene: .
CDR3 DNA: TGTGCCAGCAGCCCGGGGATTTCGAACATTCAGTACTTC
CDR3 protein: CASSPGISNIQYF

clone size: .
J gene: TRBJ1-1
V gene: TRBV3-1/TRBV3-2
D gene: .
CDR3 DNA: TGTGCCAGCAGCCAAGATGTAGGGGTCACTGAAGCTTTCTTT
CDR3 protein: CASSQDVGVTEAFF

clone size: .
J gene: TRBJ2-7
V gene: TRBV6-1
D gene: .
CDR3 DNA: TGTGCCAGCAGTGAATACGACGGGGGAGAGCAGTACTTC
CDR3 protein: CASSEYDGGEQYF